The rows below give T cell receptor beta chains drawn from one sample of a study of cytomegalovirus exposure and HLA in healthy donors. Assay: immunoSEQ multiplex PCR; the TCRdb copy retains only in-frame clones and omits some. Its clone listing holds tens of thousands of clones. Sample: PBMCs. Source of these receptors: a woman aged 40 to 50 in good health and CMV-seronegative. Each CDR3 is given with its conserved first and last residue.

J gene	V gene	CDR3 protein
TRBJ1-4	TRBV4-3	CASSQDWSQDRAKLFF
TRBJ2-2	TRBV19	CASRLAGYTGELFF
TRBJ1-5	TRBV7-9	CASSSALRGSNQPQHF
TRBJ1-4	TRBV7-2	CASSTGQMGRELFF
TRBJ1-6	TRBV7-9	CASSLMTGQNSPLHF
TRBJ2-2	TRBV7-6	CASSASGTGELFF
TRBJ1-2	TRBV7-9	CASSTGQSSYGYTF
TRBJ1-6	TRBV7-2	CASSLMGQGASPLHF
TRBJ2-1	TRBV13	CASSPPSLAGGDNEQFF
TRBJ1-5	TRBV6-6	CASRAKGHNSNQPQHF
TRBJ1-1	TRBV5-6	CASSFITGGNTEAFF
TRBJ2-1	TRBV19	CASSKAWSYNEQFF
TRBJ1-1	TRBV7-9	CASSPLLGGMNTEAFF
TRBJ2-5	TRBV4-2	CASSLFKGAAAGTQYF
TRBJ2-7	TRBV20-1	CSARQQWEQYF
TRBJ2-7	TRBV15	CATSRVVAASAEQYF
TRBJ1-2	TRBV18	CASSPGQGSNYGYTF
TRBJ2-6	TRBV15	CVTSRGLAGGGANVLTF
TRBJ2-1	TRBV6-1	CASSNQGAAYNEQFF
TRBJ1-1	TRBV18	CASSTGQSEAFF
TRBJ2-5	TRBV5-1	CASSLALSGGETQYF
TRBJ2-7	TRBV9	CASSPRASPYEQYF
TRBJ2-5	TRBV4-3	CASSLQGTDEETQYF
TRBJ1-5	TRBV19	CASMDFIRGYSGQPQHF
TRBJ2-1	TRBV28	CASSSGGSGGPMQFF
TRBJ1-3	TRBV9	CASSGQGRSGNTIYF
TRBJ1-1	TRBV11-2	CASSLNEKLEAFF
TRBJ1-1	TRBV18	CASSHWRTGMRGIEAFF
TRBJ1-1	TRBV5-1	CASSFNGATTEAFF
TRBJ2-1	TRBV11-3	CASSLDGEWQEGGEQFF
TRBJ2-4	TRBV10-3	CAISDKAGPRGGIQYF
TRBJ2-7	TRBV19	CASSPSGLGAAYEQYF
TRBJ1-5	TRBV27	CASSPFSNQPQHF
TRBJ1-2	TRBV6-5	CASNYRRESTLYGYTF
TRBJ1-1	TRBV6-6	CASSYSARNTEAFF
TRBJ2-7	TRBV9	CASSPAGGPDYEQYF
TRBJ2-3	TRBV5-1	CASSLRGGADTQYF
TRBJ2-7	TRBV6-5	CASSYGVAGSYEQYF
TRBJ1-1	TRBV5-3	CARSPGQGNTEAFF
TRBJ2-5	TRBV19	CASSISGSPKETQYF
TRBJ2-3	TRBV10-3	CAIGAGGRTDTQYF
TRBJ2-2	TRBV7-2	CASSLTSGGAGTGELFF
TRBJ1-1	TRBV6-1	CASSRTPEAFF
TRBJ2-5	TRBV7-3	CASSLAAGSETQYF
TRBJ1-2	TRBV11-1	CASSEDTSYGYTF
TRBJ1-5	TRBV27	CASSSYRGRGQPQHF
TRBJ1-5	TRBV5-5	CASSLSSNQPQHF
TRBJ2-1	TRBV19	CASSTNSGVNEQFF
TRBJ2-1	TRBV7-2	CASSTRQGARRNEQFF
TRBJ1-1	TRBV7-2	CASSTIGVTEAFF
TRBJ2-1	TRBV4-2	CASSQPRQGVVYNEQFF
TRBJ2-7	TRBV4-3	CASSQYIMGDTYEQYF
TRBJ1-2	TRBV11-2	CASSFPSRLGQNYGYTF
TRBJ2-1	TRBV7-3	CASSLSQRNEQFF
TRBJ1-2	TRBV5-8	CASSFQESYGYTF
TRBJ2-6	TRBV5-5	CASRQSGANVLTF
TRBJ2-1	TRBV27	CASSLSSGSDNEQFF
TRBJ2-1	TRBV7-2	CASSLEIGRAYNEQFF
TRBJ2-7	TRBV6-5	CASRAPSSYEQYF
TRBJ1-1	TRBV19	CASSKDRDTEAFF